This T cell receptor beta chain was recorded in a study of Tregs in tolerant kidney transplant recipients. Overall study context: Related graft donors supplied nonmyeloablative bone marrow transplants, and mixed chimerism was transient.

Some clones are missing from TCRdb's copy, which holds only in-frame ones; the method was immunoSEQ multiplex PCR. This listing includes about 30,000 clones. On this clone: As yet, its antigen is unknown. From the germline J gene comes the end of the CDR3, since the read stops 3 residues before it.

Unstimulated Tregs (CD4+CD25+CD127-) and CD4+CD25- non-Tregs were sorted from PBMCs. The trim removed 3 bases at V and 4 bases at J, leaving 5 bases unmatched. The CDR3 has 13 amino acids. Germline CDR1 reads GTSNPN; CDR2 reads SVGIG (reference sequence). Notes on the study in general: The small number of patients limits these findings pending further validation. The most relevant donor-specific Treg TCRbeta repertoire apparently came from expansion with activated donor B cells.

This clonotype was sampled from a human donor who received a combined kidney and bone marrow transplant. Sequenced material: CD8+ T cells from blood, taken before the transplant. The chain links TRBV30 to TRBJ2-7, with 8 positions matching TRBD1. The CDR3 reads CAWRETGVYEQYF. Partial CDR3 DNA: TGTGCCTGGAGGGAGACAGGGGTGTACGAG.